This T cell receptor beta chain was retrieved from a study of blood T cell repertoires in COVID-19. Across the whole study: PBMCs, B-cell-depleted T cells, or T cells were the source of the cDNA or gDNA that made up the material.

Original processing methods: Using reference gene primer amplification, nucleated cell counts were estimated. Sequencing was performed with immunoSEQ multiplex PCR; in TCRdb, only in-frame clones are kept and a portion is missing. V and J calls and clone size are copied from that table; D and trimming were computed from the DNA. The sample lists about 180,000 clones; 70% to 90% were seen once. The V gene's germline CDR1 is SQVTM and CDR2 ANQGSEA. Trimming took 7 bases from V and 7 from J; bases not matched to a gene: 12. The CDR3 totals 13 residues. This chain joins TRBV29-1 and TRBJ1-2; TRBD1 agrees at 7 bases. Material for sequencing was peripheral blood. This clonotype was sampled from a woman of 80 years or more with acute or convalescent COVID-19. CDR3: CSAEEVGGAGYTF. The CDR3, as DNA: TGCAGCGCCGAGGAGGTAGGGGGCGCTGGCTACACCTTC.